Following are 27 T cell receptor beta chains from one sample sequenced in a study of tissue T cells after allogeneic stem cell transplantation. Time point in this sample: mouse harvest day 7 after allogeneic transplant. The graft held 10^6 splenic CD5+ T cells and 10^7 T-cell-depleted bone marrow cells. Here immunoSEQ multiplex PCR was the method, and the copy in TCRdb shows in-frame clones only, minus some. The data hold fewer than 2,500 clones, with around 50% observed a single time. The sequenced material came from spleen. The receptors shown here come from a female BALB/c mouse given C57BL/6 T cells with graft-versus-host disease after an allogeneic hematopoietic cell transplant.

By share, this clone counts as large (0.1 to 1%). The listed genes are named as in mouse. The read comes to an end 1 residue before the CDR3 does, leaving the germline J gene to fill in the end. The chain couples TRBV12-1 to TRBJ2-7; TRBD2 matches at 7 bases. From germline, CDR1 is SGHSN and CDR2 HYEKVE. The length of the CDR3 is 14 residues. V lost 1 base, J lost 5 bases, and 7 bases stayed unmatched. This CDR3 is CASSLMGGLDEQYF. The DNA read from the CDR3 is TGTGCCAGCTCTCTGATGGGGGGATTGGATGAACAGTAC.

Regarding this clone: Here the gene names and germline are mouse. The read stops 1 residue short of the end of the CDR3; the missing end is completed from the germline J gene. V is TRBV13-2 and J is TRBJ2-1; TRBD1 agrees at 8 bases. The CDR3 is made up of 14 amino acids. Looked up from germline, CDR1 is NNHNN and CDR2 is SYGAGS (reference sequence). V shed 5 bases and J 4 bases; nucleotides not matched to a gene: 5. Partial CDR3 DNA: TGTGCCAGCGGGAGGGACAGGTCGTATGCTGAGCAGTTC. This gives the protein CASGRDRSYAEQF. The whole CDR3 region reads CASGRDRSYAEQFF.

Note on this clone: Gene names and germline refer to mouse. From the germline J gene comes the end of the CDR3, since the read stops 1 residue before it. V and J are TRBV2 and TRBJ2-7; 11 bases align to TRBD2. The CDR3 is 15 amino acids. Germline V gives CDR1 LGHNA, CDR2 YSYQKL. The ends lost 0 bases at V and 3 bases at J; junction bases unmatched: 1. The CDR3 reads CASSQEGTGGYEQYF. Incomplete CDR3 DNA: TGTGCCAGCAGCCAAGAGGGGACTGGGGGCTATGAACAGTAC.

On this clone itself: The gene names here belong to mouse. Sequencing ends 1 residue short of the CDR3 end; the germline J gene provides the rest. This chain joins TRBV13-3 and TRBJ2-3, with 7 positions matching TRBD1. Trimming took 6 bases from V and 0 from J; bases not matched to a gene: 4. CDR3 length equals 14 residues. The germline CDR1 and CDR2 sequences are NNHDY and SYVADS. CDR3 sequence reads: CASTTGFSAETLYF. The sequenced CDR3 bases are TGTGCCAGCACGACAGGGTTTAGTGCAGAAACGCTGTAT.

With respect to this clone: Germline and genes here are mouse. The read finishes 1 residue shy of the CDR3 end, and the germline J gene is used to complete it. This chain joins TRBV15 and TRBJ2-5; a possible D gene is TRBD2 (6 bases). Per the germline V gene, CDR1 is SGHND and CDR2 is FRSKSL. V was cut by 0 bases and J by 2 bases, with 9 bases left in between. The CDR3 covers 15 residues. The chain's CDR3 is CASSLAYGGQDTQYF. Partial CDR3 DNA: TGTGCCAGCAGTTTAGCGTATGGGGGCCAAGACACCCAGTAC. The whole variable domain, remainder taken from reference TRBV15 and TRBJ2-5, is DAGVTQTPRHEVAEKGQTIILKCEPVSGHNDLFWYRQTKIQGLELLSYFRSKSLMEDGGAFKDRFKAEMLNSSFSTLKIQPTEPKDSAVYLCASSLAYGGQDTQYFGPGTRLLVL.

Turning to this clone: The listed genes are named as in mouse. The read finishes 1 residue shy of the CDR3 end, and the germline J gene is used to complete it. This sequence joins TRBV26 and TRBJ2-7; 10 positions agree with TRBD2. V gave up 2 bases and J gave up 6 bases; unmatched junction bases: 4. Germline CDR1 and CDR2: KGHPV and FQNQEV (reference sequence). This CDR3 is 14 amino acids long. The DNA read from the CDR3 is TGTGCCAGCAGTCTGACTGGGGGGGGAGGTGAACAGTAC. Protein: CASSLTGGGGEQY. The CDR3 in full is CASSLTGGGGEQYF.

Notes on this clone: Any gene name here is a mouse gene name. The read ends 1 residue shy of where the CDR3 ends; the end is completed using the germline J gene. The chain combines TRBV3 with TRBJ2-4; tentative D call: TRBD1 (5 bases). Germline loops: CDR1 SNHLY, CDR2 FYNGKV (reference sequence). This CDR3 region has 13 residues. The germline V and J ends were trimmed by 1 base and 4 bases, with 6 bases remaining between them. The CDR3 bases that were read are TGTGCCAGCAGCTTAGGACAGAAAAACACCTTGTAC. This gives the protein CASSLGQKNTLY. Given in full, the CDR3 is CASSLGQKNTLYF.

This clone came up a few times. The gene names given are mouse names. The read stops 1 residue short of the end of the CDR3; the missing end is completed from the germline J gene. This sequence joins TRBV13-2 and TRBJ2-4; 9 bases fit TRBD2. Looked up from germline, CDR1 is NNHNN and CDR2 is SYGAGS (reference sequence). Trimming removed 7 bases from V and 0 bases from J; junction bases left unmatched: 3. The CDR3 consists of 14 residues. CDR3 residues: CASRLGVSQNTLYF. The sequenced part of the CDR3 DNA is TGTGCCAGCCGACTGGGGGTGAGTCAAAACACCTTGTAC.

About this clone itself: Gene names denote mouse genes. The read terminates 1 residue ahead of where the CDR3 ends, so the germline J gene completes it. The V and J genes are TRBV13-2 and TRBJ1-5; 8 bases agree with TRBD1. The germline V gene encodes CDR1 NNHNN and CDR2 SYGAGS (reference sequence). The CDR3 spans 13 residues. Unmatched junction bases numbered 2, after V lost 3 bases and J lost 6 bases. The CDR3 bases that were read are TGTGCCAGCGGTGGACAGGGGAGCCAGGCTCCGCTT. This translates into CASGGQGSQAPL. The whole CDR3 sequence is CASGGQGSQAPLF.

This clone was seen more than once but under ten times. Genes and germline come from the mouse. The DNA read from the CDR3 is TGTGCCAGCAGTGACTGGGGGGGCAATGAACAGTAC. It codes for CASSDWGGNEQY. The entire CDR3 protein is CASSDWGGNEQYF. The chain recombines TRBV13-1 with TRBJ2-7; TRBD2 matches at 10 bases. The read gets to within 1 residue of the CDR3 end, and the germline J gene fills in the rest. With V trimmed by 2 bases and J by 5 bases, 1 base remained unmatched. Looked up from germline, CDR1 is NSHNY and CDR2 is SYGAGN. The CDR3 has 13 amino acids.

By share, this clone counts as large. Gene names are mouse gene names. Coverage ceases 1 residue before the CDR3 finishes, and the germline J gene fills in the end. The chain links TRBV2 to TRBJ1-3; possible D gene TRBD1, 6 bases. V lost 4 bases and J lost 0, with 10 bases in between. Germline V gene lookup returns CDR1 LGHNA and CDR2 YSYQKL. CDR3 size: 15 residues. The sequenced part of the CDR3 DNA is TGTGCCAGCAGCCTCCGGGACATTTCTGGAAATACGCTCTAT. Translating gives CASSLRDISGNTLY. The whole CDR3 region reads CASSLRDISGNTLYF.

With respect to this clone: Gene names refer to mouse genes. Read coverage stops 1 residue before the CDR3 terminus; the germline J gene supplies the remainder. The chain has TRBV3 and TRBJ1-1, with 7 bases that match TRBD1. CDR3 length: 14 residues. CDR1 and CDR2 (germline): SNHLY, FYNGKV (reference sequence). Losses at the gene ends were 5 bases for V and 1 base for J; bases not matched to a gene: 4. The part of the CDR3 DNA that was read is TGTGCCAGCAGCGCAGGGGGAAAAAACACAGAAGTCTTC. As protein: CASSAGGKNTEVF. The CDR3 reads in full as CASSAGGKNTEVFF. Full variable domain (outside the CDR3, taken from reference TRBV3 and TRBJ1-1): GPKVLQIPSHQIIDMGQMVTLNCDPVSNHLYFYWYKQILGQQMEFLVNFYNGKVMEKSKLFKDQFSVERPDGSYFTLKIQPTALEDSAVYFCASSAGGKNTEVFFGKGTRLTVV.

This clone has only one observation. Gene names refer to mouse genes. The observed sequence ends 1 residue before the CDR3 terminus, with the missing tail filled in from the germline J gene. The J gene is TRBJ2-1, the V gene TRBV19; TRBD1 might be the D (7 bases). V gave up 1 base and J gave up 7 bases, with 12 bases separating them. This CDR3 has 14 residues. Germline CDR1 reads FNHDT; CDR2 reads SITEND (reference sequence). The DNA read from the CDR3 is TGTGCCAGCAGTATAACGGCAGGGGGGGCTGAGCAGTTC. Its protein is CASSITAGGAEQF. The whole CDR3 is CASSITAGGAEQFF.

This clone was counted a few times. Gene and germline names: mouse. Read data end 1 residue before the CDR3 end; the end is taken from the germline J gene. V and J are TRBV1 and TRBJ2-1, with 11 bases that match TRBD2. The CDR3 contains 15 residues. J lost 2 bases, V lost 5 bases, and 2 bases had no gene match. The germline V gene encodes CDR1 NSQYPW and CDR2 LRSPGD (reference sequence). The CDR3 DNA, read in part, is TGCACCTGCAGTCGGGACTGGGGGCACTATGCTGAGCAGTTC. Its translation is CTCSRDWGHYAEQF. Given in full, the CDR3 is CTCSRDWGHYAEQFF.

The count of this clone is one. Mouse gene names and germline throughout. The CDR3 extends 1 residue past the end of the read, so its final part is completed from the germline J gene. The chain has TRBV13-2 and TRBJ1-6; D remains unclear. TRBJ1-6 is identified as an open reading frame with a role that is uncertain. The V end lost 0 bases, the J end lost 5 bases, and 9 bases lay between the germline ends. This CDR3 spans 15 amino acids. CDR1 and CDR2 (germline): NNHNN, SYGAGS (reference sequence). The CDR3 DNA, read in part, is TGTGCCAGCGGTGATGCAGTGGCTCATAATTCGCCCCTCTAC. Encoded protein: CASGDAVAHNSPLY. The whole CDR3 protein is CASGDAVAHNSPLYF.

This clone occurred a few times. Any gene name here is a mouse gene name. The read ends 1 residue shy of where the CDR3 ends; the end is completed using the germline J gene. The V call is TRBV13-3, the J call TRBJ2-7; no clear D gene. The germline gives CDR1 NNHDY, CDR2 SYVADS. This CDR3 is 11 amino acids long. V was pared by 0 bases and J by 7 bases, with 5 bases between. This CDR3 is CASSDEGEQYF. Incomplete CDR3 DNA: TGTGCCAGCAGTGATGAAGGGGAACAGTAC.

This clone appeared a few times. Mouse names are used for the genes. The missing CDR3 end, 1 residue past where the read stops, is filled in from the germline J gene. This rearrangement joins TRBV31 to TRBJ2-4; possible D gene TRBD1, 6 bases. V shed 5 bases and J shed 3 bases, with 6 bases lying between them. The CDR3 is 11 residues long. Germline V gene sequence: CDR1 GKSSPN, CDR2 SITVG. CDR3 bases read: TGTGCCTGGGGACAGCAAAACACCTTGTAC. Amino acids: CAWGQQNTLY. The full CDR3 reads CAWGQQNTLYF.

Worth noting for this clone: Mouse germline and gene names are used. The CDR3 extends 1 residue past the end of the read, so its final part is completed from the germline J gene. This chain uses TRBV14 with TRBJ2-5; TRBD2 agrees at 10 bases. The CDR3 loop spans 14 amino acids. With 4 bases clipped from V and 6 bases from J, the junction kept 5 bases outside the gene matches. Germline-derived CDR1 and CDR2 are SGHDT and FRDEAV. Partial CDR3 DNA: TGTGCCAGCAGTATAGGGACTGGGGTGGACACCCAGTAC. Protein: CASSIGTGVDTQY. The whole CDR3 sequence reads CASSIGTGVDTQYF.

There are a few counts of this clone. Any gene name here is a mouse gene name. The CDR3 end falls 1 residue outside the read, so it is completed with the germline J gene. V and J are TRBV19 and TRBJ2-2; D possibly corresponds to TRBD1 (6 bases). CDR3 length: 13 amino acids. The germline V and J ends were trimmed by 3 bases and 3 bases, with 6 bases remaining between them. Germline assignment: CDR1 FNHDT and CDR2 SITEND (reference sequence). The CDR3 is CASSNRDTGQLYF. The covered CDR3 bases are TGTGCCAGCAGTAACAGGGACACCGGGCAGCTCTAC.

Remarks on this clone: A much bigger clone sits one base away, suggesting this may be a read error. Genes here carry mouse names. The sequenced part of the CDR3 DNA is TGTGCCAGCAGTGATTCTGGAAATACGCTCTAT. Amino acids: CASSDSGNTLY. The whole CDR3 reads CASSDSGNTLYF. The chain carries TRBV26 and TRBJ1-3, with D hard to call. The CDR3 extends 1 residue past the end of the read, so its final part is completed from the germline J gene. V shed 5 bases and J shed 0 bases, with 2 bases lying between them. Germline CDR1 KGHPV, CDR2 FQNQEV (reference sequence). This CDR3 region has 12 residues.

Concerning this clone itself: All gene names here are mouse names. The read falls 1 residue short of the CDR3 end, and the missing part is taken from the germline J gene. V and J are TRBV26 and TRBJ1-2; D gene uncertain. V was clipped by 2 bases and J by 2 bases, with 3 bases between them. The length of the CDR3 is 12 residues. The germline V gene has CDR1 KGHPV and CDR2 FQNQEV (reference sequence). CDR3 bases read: TGTGCCAGCAGTCTGCGTAACTCCGACTACACC. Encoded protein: CASSLRNSDYT. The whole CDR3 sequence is CASSLRNSDYTF.

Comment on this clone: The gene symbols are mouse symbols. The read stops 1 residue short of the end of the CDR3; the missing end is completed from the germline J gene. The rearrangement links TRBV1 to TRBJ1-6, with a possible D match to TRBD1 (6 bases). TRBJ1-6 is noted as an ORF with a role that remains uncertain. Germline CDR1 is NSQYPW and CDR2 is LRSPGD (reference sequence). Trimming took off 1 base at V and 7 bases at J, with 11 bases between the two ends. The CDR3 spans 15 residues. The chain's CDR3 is CTCSAGRGANSPLYF. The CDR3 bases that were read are TGCACCTGCAGTGCAGGGCGGGGGGCGAATTCGCCCCTCTAC.

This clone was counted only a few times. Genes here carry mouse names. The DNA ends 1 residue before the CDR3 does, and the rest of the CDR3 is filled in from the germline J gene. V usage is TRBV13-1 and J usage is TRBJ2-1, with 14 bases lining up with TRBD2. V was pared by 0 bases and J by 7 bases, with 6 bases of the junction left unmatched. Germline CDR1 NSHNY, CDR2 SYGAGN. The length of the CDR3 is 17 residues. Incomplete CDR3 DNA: TGTGCCAGCAGTGATGAAGGGACTGGGGGGGCGCGAGCTGAGCAGTTC. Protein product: CASSDEGTGGARAEQF. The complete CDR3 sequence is CASSDEGTGGARAEQFF.

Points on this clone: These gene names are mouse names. CDR3 region: CASNRASNERLFF. CDR3 DNA (partial): TGTGCCAGCAACAGGGCTTCCAACGAAAGATTATTT. The rearrangement joins TRBV13-1 to TRBJ1-4, with D possibly being TRBD1 (6 bases). Read sequence stops 1 residue before the CDR3 end, and the germline J gene provides the missing end. Germline lookup yields CDR1 NSHNY and CDR2 SYGAGN. CDR3 size: 13 residues. Trimming took off 6 bases at V and 1 base at J, with 7 bases between the two ends.

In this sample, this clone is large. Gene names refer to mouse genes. The sequenced CDR3 bases are TGCACCTGCAGTGCAGATCCCCATTCTGGAAATACGCTCTAT. Its translation is CTCSADPHSGNTLY. The CDR3, in full, reads CTCSADPHSGNTLYF. The chain is built from TRBV1 and TRBJ1-3; no reliable D call. The observed sequence ends 1 residue before the CDR3 terminus, with the missing tail filled in from the germline J gene. CDR1 and CDR2 (germline): NSQYPW, LRSPGD (reference sequence). V was shortened by 0 bases and J by 0 bases, with 6 bases between the two germline ends. The CDR3 runs to 15 residues.

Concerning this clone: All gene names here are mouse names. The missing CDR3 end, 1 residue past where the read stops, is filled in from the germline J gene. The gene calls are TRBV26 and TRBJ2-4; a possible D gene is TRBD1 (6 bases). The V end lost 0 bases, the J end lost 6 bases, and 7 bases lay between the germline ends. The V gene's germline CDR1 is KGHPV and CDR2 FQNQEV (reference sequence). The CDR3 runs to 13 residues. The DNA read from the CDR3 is TGTGCCAGCAGTCTGTCAAGGGGGAACACCTTGTAC. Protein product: CASSLSRGNTLY. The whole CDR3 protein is CASSLSRGNTLYF.

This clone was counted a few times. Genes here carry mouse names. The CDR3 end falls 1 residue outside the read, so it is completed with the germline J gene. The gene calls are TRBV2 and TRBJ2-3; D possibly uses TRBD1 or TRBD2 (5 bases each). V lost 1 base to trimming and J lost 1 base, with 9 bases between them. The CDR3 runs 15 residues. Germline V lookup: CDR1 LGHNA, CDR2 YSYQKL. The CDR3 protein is CASSQGGGGAETLYF. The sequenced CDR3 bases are TGTGCCAGCAGCCAAGGGGGCGGGGGTGCAGAAACGCTGTAT.